The 14 T cell receptor beta chains in this list originate from one sample, sequenced in a study of T cells of healthy individuals. MiXCR, run by TCRdb on the 5' RACE reads, gives a single entry per CDR3 protein. The table includes about 41,000 distinct CDR3 sequences, more than 4.5% detected once. These receptors came from a human donor in good health.

In the case of this clonotype: A junction boundary mismatches the germline segment, possibly from a read error. V usage is TRBV7-8 and J usage is TRBJ1-1; a weak D match, TRBD1 (5 bases). This CDR3 is 16 amino acids long. CDR1 is SGHVS, CDR2 FQNEAQ, per germline. CDR3 sequence reads: CVSSQRTPLMNTEAFF. The CDR3, as DNA: TGTGTCAGCAGCCAAAGGACACCCCTCATGAACACTGAAGCTTTCTTT.

This clonotype was recorded at least ten times. The rearrangement joins TRBV14 to TRBJ2-7; D remains ambiguous. This CDR3 is built from 13 residues. Germline CDR1 and CDR2: SGHDN and FVKESK. V shed 4 bases and J shed 6 bases, with 13 bases lying between them. CDR3 loop: CASSPTPVGEQYF. Written as DNA, the CDR3 is TGTGCCAGCAGCCCGACGCCCGTTGGCGAGCAGTACTTC.

This clonotype was counted a few times. The V call is TRBV11-3, the J call TRBJ2-7; TRBD1 agrees at 8 bases. Germline CDR1 reads SGHNT; CDR2 reads YENEEA. The CDR3 length is 15 residues. V lost 5 bases and J lost 6; bases outside the gene matches: 12. The CDR3 nucleotides read TGTGCCAGCAGCCCAAGGACAGGGTTCTCGTCCGAGCAGTACTTC. This gives the protein CASSPRTGFSSEQYF.

This clonotype was picked up many times. The chain uses TRBV27 and TRBJ1-5; D remains ambiguous. V was cut by 5 bases and J by 7 bases, with 15 bases left in between. CDR3 length equals 14 residues. The V gene's germline CDR1 is MNHEY and CDR2 SMNVEV (reference sequence). As DNA, the CDR3 is TGTGCCAGCAGTCTAACGGGCCTTTGGCAGCCCCAGCATTTT. Translating gives CASSLTGLWQPQHF.

This clonotype turned up a few times. V usage is TRBV4-1 and J usage is TRBJ2-3; 10 nucleotides agree with TRBD2. This CDR3 is 15 amino acids long. V lost 4 bases to trimming and J lost 4 bases; unmatched junction nucleotides: 5. Germline assignment: CDR1 MGHRA and CDR2 YSYEKL. CDR3 protein: CASSPAGGPSDTQYF. CDR3 nucleotides: TGCGCCAGCAGCCCAGCGGGGGGGCCATCAGATACGCAGTATTTT.

The sample holds many counts of this clonotype. This chain connects TRBV4-2 to TRBJ2-1; 9 nucleotides match TRBD1. Germline lookup yields CDR1 LGHNA and CDR2 YNFKEQ. The junction had 1 base not matched to a gene; V was cut back by 0 bases and J by 4 bases. The CDR3 totals 15 residues. CDR3 bases: TGTGCCAGCAGCCAAGAAGGGACAGGGTACAATGAGCAGTTCTTC. This encodes CASSQEGTGYNEQFF.

This clonotype showed up many times. The V call is TRBV9, the J call TRBJ1-1; D is possibly TRBD1 (6 bases). Germline loops: CDR1 SGDLS, CDR2 YYNGEE. V was trimmed by 4 bases and J by 7 bases, leaving 11 bases between them. The CDR3 sequence is 12 residues long. CDR3 amino acids: CASSSTGHEAFF. CDR3 nucleotides: TGTGCCAGCAGCTCCACAGGGCATGAAGCTTTCTTT.

This clonotype was seen at least ten times. The chain uses TRBV15 and TRBJ2-3; D is unresolved. Looked up from germline, CDR1 is LNHNV and CDR2 is YYDKDF (reference sequence). Trimming took 0 bases from V and 2 from J, leaving 12 bases between them. The CDR3 has 16 residues. In DNA, the CDR3 is TGTGCCACCAGCAGAGATGGGTCGTTTTCCACAGATACGCAGTATTTT. Translation: CATSRDGSFSTDTQYF.

This clonotype was seen repeatedly, ten times or more. The CDR3 protein is CASSYSPAGTGGLDTQYF. The CDR3 DNA reads as TGTGCCAGCAGTTACTCGCCGGCAGGGACTGGTGGCCTAGATACGCAGTATTTT. The chain joins TRBV6-5 to TRBJ2-3, with a tentative D call TRBD2 (6 bases). Germline V lookup: CDR1 MNHEY, CDR2 SVGAGI. CDR3 length: 18 residues. The V end lost 0 bases, the J end lost 5 bases, and 21 bases lay between the germline ends.

This clonotype occurred many times. The chain recombines TRBV7-6 with TRBJ2-3, with a weak D call TRBD1 (6 bases). V gave up 5 bases and J gave up 2 bases, with 29 bases separating them. Germline CDR1 SGHVS, CDR2 FNYEAQ. The CDR3 sequence is 20 residues long. The DNA for the CDR3 is TGTGCCAGCAGCGCCGGGACATACACAAAAATTAGCCCAAACACAGATACGCAGTATTTT. Translated, it gives CASSAGTYTKISPNTDTQYF. Using reference TRBV7-6 and TRBJ2-3 for the parts outside the CDR3, the full variable domain is GAGVSQSPRYKVTKRGQDVALRCDPISGHVSLYWYRQALGQGPEFLTYFNYEAQQDKSGLPNDRFSAERPEGSISTLTIQRTEQRDSAMYRCASSAGTYTKISPNTDTQYFGPGTRLTVL.

The rearrangement uses TRBV12-5 and TRBJ2-1; 12 positions agree with TRBD2. Looked up from germline, CDR1 is LGHNT and CDR2 is FRNRAP. The CDR3 spans 15 residues. In DNA form, the CDR3 reads TGTGCCAGCAGATCTAGCGGGAGGGCCTACAATGAGCAGTTCTTC. This translates into CASRSSGRAYNEQFF.

This clonotype was recorded many times. CDR3 coding DNA: TGTGCCAGCAGTCGCCGAACTAGCGGCCGGGAGACCCAGTACTTC. Translated, it gives CASSRRTSGRETQYF. J is TRBJ2-5 and V is TRBV28; 8 bases align to TRBD2. Germline V CDR1 and CDR2: MDHEN, SYDVKM. V was pared by 5 bases and J by 5 bases, with 10 bases of the junction left unmatched. The CDR3 runs 15 residues. Filled out from reference TRBV28 and TRBJ2-5, the complete variable domain reads DVKVTQSSRYLVKRTGEKVFLECVQDMDHENMFWYRQDPGLGLRLIYFSYDVKMKEKGDIPEGYSVSREKKERFSLILESASTNQTSMYLCASSRRTSGRETQYFGPGTRLLVL.

This clonotype was seen more than once but under ten times. This chain connects TRBV5-1 to TRBJ2-5, with a possible D match to TRBD2 (8 bases). This CDR3 region has 16 residues. Trimming cost V 4 bases and J 1 base, with 17 bases left between them. The germline gives CDR1 SGHRS, CDR2 YFSETQ. The CDR3 nucleotides read TGCGCCAGCAGCCCCCCGACAGGGACTAGCCAAGAGACCCAGTACTTC. This gives the protein CASSPPTGTSQETQYF.

In this sample, this clonotype turned up many times. This chain joins TRBV27 and TRBJ2-1; perhaps D is TRBD1 or TRBD2 (5 bases each). Germline V gives CDR1 MNHEY, CDR2 SMNVEV (reference sequence). The V end was cut by 3 bases, the J end by 5 bases, with 11 bases between. The CDR3 consists of 14 residues. CDR3 in amino acids: CASSLRGIHNEQFF. The CDR3 bases are TGTGCCAGCAGTTTGAGGGGTATTCACAATGAGCAGTTCTTC.